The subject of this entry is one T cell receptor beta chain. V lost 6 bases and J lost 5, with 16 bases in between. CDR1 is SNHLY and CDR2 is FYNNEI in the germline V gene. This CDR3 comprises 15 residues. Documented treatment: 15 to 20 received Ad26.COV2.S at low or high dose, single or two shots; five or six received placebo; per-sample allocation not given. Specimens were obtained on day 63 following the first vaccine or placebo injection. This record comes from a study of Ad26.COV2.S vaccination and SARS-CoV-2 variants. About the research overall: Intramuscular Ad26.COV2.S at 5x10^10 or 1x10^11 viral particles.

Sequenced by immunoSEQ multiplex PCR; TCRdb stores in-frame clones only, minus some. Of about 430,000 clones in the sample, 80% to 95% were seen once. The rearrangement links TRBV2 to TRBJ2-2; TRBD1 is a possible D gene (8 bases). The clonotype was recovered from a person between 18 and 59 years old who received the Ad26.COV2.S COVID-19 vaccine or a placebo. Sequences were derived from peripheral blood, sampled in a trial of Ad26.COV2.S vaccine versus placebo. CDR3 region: CASSVDRGGTGELFF. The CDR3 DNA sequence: TGTGCCAGCAGCGTTGACAGGGGAGGGACCGGGGAGCTGTTTTTT.